The entry that follows covers one TCR beta chain sequence. Antigen unknown. This may arise from a read error, as a much more abundant clone is one base away. Using a J-beta primer mix together with a sample-barcoded 5' primer, a second PCR was run for roughly 6 to 12 cycles. TCRdb used MiXCR to reprocess the 5' RACE reads, holding one entry per CDR3 protein. The sample lists hundreds of thousands of distinct CDR3 sequences, about 30% occurring once. The entry originates in a study of blood T cells in healthy people across ages. Regarding the study as a whole: Observed TCR beta diversity showed a strong correlation with the percentage of naive T cells as measured by flow cytometry.

Germline-derived CDR1 and CDR2 are MNHEY and SVGEGT. With 6 bases clipped from V and 7 bases from J, the junction kept 13 bases outside the gene matches. The CDR3 extends over 15 amino acids. This TCR was sampled from an elderly woman in good health. The sequenced sample was blood. V gene TRBV6-2 or TRBV6-3 combines with J gene TRBJ2-7, with TRBD2 matching over 9 bases. CDR3 amino acids: CASSPSGVAGDEQYF. CDR3 nucleotides: TGTGCCAGCAGCCCCTCGGGGGTAGCGGGGGATGAGCAGTACTTC.